The 30 T cell receptor beta chains listed next were all sequenced from one sample in a study of T cell clonotyping in hematopoietic cell transplantation. Here immunoSEQ multiplex PCR was the method, and the copy in TCRdb shows in-frame clones only, minus some. Among roughly 5,000 clones listed, roughly 93% were seen once. Sequencing used peripheral blood mononuclear cells, obtained 100 days after allogeneic stem cell transplant. The origin of the receptors is a female patient aged 50-59 years who had an allogeneic stem cell transplant from a related donor, so the T cells may come from the graft donor. Some clones in this sample may be carry-over from other donors' samples.

This clone was observed a few times. The chain carries TRBV4-3 and TRBJ1-1, with D maybe TRBD1 (5 bases). The CDR3 has 15 amino acids. Germline V CDR1 and CDR2: LGHNA, YSLEER. The V end was cut by 0 bases, the J end by 5 bases, with 13 bases between. The CDR3 region is CASSQDTGWGTEAFF. DNA of the CDR3: TGCGCCAGCAGCCAAGATACAGGATGGGGGACTGAAGCTTTCTTT.

The V call is TRBV19, the J call TRBJ1-5, with 9 bases that match TRBD1. With 6 bases clipped from V and 7 bases from J, the junction kept 7 bases outside the gene matches. CDR1 and CDR2 from the germline V gene are LNHDA and SQIVND (reference sequence). This CDR3 contains 14 residues. The CDR3 reads CASRTGTGLQPQHF. CDR3 DNA: TGTGCCAGTAGGACCGGGACAGGGTTGCAGCCCCAGCATTTT.

The chain employs TRBV18 and TRBJ2-7; tentatively, D is TRBD1 or TRBD2 (5 bases each). The V gene lost 2 bases and the J gene lost 0 bases, with 11 bases spanning the gap. There are 15 residues in the CDR3. Germline CDR1 KGHSH, CDR2 LQKENI. The CDR3 spells CASSPGTSFSYEQYF. As DNA, the CDR3 is TGTGCCAGCTCACCAGGGACGTCTTTCTCCTACGAGCAGTACTTC.

This clone is classed as medium-sized (0.01 to 0.1%). The rearrangement joins TRBV5-1 to TRBJ1-5; TRBD1 aligns across 8 bases. The CDR3 is made up of 15 amino acids. The V segment lost 4 bases and the J segment 5 bases; nucleotides outside the gene matches: 8. Germline V gene sequence: CDR1 SGHRS, CDR2 YFSETQ. CDR3 sequence: CASSQKQGEHQPQHF. CDR3 coding DNA: TGCGCCAGCAGCCAGAAACAGGGGGAACATCAGCCCCAGCATTTT.

The chain recombines TRBV7-2 with TRBJ2-7, with 7 positions matching TRBD2. The V gene's germline CDR1 is SGHTA and CDR2 FQGNSA. V lost 1 base to trimming and J lost 5 bases; unmatched junction nucleotides: 11. This CDR3 is built from 16 residues. This CDR3 reads CASSLVSGRRRDEQYF. The DNA of the CDR3 is TGTGCCAGCAGCTTAGTTAGCGGGCGGAGGCGGGACGAGCAGTACTTC. Combining the CDR3 with reference TRBV7-2 and TRBJ2-7 gives the whole variable domain GAGVSQSPSNKVTEKGKDVELRCDPISGHTALYWYRQSLGQGLEFLIYFQGNSAPDKSGLPSDRFSAERTGGSVSTLTIQRTQQEDSAVYLCASSLVSGRRRDEQYFGPGTRLTVT.

This chain uses TRBV7-8 with TRBJ2-7; 8 nucleotides line up with TRBD1. After removal of 0 bases from V and 5 bases from J, the junction contained 6 bases not matched to a gene. The CDR3 has 15 residues. Germline V gene sequence: CDR1 SGHVS, CDR2 FQNEAQ. In DNA form, the CDR3 reads TGTGCCAGCAGCTTAGCCGGGACAGGAGTGAACGAGCAGTACTTC. Amino acid sequence: CASSLAGTGVNEQYF.

The rearrangement joins TRBV28 to TRBJ1-6, with TRBD1 matching 8 bases. The V and J ends lost 8 bases and 10 bases, in that order; junction bases with no gene match: 10. The CDR3 is 14 residues long. Germline V gene sequence: CDR1 MDHEN, CDR2 SYDVKM. CDR3 nucleotide sequence: TGTGCCAGCCTATCGGGACAGGCGAACTCACCCCTCCACTTT. Its protein product is CASLSGQANSPLHF.

This chain connects TRBV9 to TRBJ1-6, with D perhaps TRBD1 (6 bases). Germline CDR1 SGDLS, CDR2 YYNGEE. The CDR3 runs 14 residues. The V end was cut by 1 base, the J end by 5 bases, with 7 bases between. The CDR3 sequence: CASSVRTDNSPLHF. The CDR3 DNA sequence: TGTGCCAGCAGCGTAAGGACAGATAATTCACCCCTCCACTTT. The full variable domain, completed using reference TRBV9 and TRBJ1-6, is DSGVTQTPKHLITATGQRVTLRCSPRSGDLSVYWYQQSLDQGLQFLIQYYNGEERAKGNILERFSAQQFPDLHSELNLSSLELGDSALYFCASSVRTDNSPLHFGNGTRLTVT.

The chain carries TRBV9 and TRBJ2-7; tentatively, D is TRBD2 (5 bases). V was cut by 0 bases and J by 0 bases, with 19 bases left in between. The CDR3 extends over 18 amino acids. The germline CDR1 and CDR2 sequences are SGDLS and YYNGEE. In DNA form, the CDR3 reads TGTGCCAGCAGCGTAGGACTTCTCGGGCAAGGGAGCTCCTACGAGCAGTACTTC. Its protein is CASSVGLLGQGSSYEQYF.

J is TRBJ1-6 and V is TRBV5-1; D gene unclear. CDR1 is SGHRS, CDR2 YFSETQ, per germline. The CDR3 runs 15 residues. V shed 4 bases and J shed 7 bases, with 15 bases lying between them. In nucleotides, the CDR3 is TGCGCCAGCAGCCCGTATAAGGGTAGGAATTCACCCCTCCACTTT. Protein: CASSPYKGRNSPLHF.

This rearrangement joins TRBV19 to TRBJ1-2, with D maybe TRBD1 (6 bases). The V gene lost 3 bases and the J gene lost 8 bases, with 13 bases spanning the gap. Germline V CDR1 and CDR2: LNHDA, SQIVND (reference sequence). The CDR3 has 13 amino acids. In DNA, the CDR3 is TGTGCCAGTAGTATGGAAACAGGGCGAGGCTACACCTTC. This gives the protein CASSMETGRGYTF.

V is TRBV6-5 and J is TRBJ1-1; the D is unclear. The V gene lost 4 bases and the J gene lost 1 base, with 10 bases spanning the gap. The CDR3 contains 14 residues. CDR1 and CDR2 (germline): MNHEY, SVGAGI. This CDR3 is CASSSTMENTEAFF. The CDR3 DNA is TGTGCCAGCAGTTCGACAATGGAGAACACTGAAGCTTTCTTT.

This chain joins TRBV19 and TRBJ1-2, with D perhaps TRBD1 (5 bases). V was trimmed by 8 bases and J by 4 bases, leaving 20 bases between them. There are 15 residues in the CDR3. Germline CDR1 reads LNHDA; CDR2 reads SQIVND (reference sequence). The CDR3 loop is CASSPGGGAGYGYTF. The CDR3 DNA is TGTGCCAGTTCCCCTGGGGGAGGGGCAGGCTATGGCTACACCTTC. The whole variable domain, remainder taken from reference TRBV19 and TRBJ1-2, is DGGITQSPKYLFRKEGQNVTLSCEQNLNHDAMYWYRQDPGQGLRLIYYSQIVNDFQKGDIAEGYSVSREKKESFPLTVTSAQKNPTAFYLCASSPGGGAGYGYTFGSGTRLTVV.

This clone appeared a single time. The chain combines TRBV7-8 with TRBJ1-2; 8 nucleotides match TRBD1. V lost 3 bases to trimming and J lost 8 bases; unmatched junction nucleotides: 5. Germline CDR1 and CDR2: SGHVS and FQNEAQ. The CDR3 is made up of 13 amino acids. CDR3 in amino acids: CASSFPGGAGYTF. The DNA for the CDR3 is TGTGCCAGCAGCTTTCCAGGGGGCGCGGGCTACACCTTC.

This chain links TRBV19 with TRBJ2-3, with 8 bases aligning to TRBD1. CDR1 and CDR2 from the germline V gene are LNHDA and SQIVND (reference sequence). V lost 5 bases to trimming and J lost 0 bases; unmatched junction nucleotides: 10. The length of the CDR3 is 17 residues. CDR3 in DNA: TGTGCCAGTAGTCCGAACAGACAGGGGCGTAGCACAGATACGCAGTATTTT. As protein: CASSPNRQGRSTDTQYF.

The genes are TRBV29-1 and TRBJ1-1, with 10 bases identical to TRBD1. Germline CDR1 is SQVTM and CDR2 is ANQGSEA. The CDR3 covers 14 residues. V trimming: 6 bases; J trimming: 0 bases; junction bases outside the gene matches: 4. The CDR3 DNA reads as TGCAGCGTGATGGGACAGGGGATGAACACTGAAGCTTTCTTT. Its protein is CSVMGQGMNTEAFF.

The gene calls are TRBV7-9 and TRBJ1-4; D is possibly TRBD1 (5 bases). V lost 6 bases and J lost 8, with 13 bases in between. Germline V gene lookup returns CDR1 SEHNR and CDR2 FQNEAQ (reference sequence). This CDR3 spans 13 amino acids. The CDR3 loop reads CASSRDGTEKLFF. The DNA for the CDR3 is TGTGCCAGCAGTCGCGATGGGACCGAAAAACTGTTTTTT.

The chain combines TRBV27 with TRBJ1-2, with D possibly TRBD1 on 6 matching bases. V dropped 6 bases and J dropped 1 base, with 9 bases sitting between them. The germline V gene has CDR1 MNHEY and CDR2 SMNVEV (reference sequence). CDR3 length equals 13 residues. CDR3 DNA: TGTGCCAGCAGCTCGGACAGTAACTATGGCTACACCTTC. Its translation: CASSSDSNYGYTF.

This chain links TRBV5-6 with TRBJ1-4; tentatively, D is TRBD1 (5 bases). The CDR3 consists of 14 residues. The V gene's germline CDR1 is SGHDT and CDR2 YYEEEE. V was cut by 0 bases and J by 13 bases, with 16 bases left in between. For the CDR3, the DNA is TGTGCCAGCAGCTTGGGACAGCCAGGCGTCGGACTGTTTTTT. It codes for CASSLGQPGVGLFF.

The chain employs TRBV6-5 and TRBJ1-2, with D possibly being TRBD1 (5 bases). The CDR3 is 15 residues long. The V gene's germline CDR1 is MNHEY and CDR2 SVGAGI. Trimming took off 0 bases at V and 3 bases at J, with 11 bases between the two ends. Here the CDR3 reads CASSYSGRGDYGYTF. DNA for the CDR3: TGTGCCAGCAGTTACTCAGGGAGGGGAGACTATGGCTACACCTTC.

The rearrangement links TRBV18 to TRBJ2-3; TRBD1 aligns across 9 bases. There are 15 residues in the CDR3. V gave up 3 bases and J gave up 3 bases; unmatched junction bases: 4. Germline V gives CDR1 KGHSH, CDR2 LQKENI. This CDR3 is CASSPGQGTTDTQYF. The CDR3 nucleotides read TGTGCCAGCTCACCGGGACAGGGAACGACAGATACGCAGTATTTT.

The genes are TRBV9 and TRBJ1-2; D possibly corresponds to TRBD1 (5 bases). Germline CDR1 SGDLS, CDR2 YYNGEE. CDR3 size: 15 residues. V was trimmed by 4 bases and J by 6 bases, leaving 19 bases between them. CDR3 bases: TGTGCCAGCAGCTTCTCCGCAGGGATGGGGAATGGCTACACCTTC. Its protein is CASSFSAGMGNGYTF.

V and J are TRBV7-2 and TRBJ2-5, with D unresolved. Looked up from germline, CDR1 is SGHTA and CDR2 is FQGNSA. With 1 base removed from V and 5 bases from J, the gap between germline ends came to 8 bases. This CDR3 has 13 residues. CDR3 DNA: TGTGCCAGCAGCTTAGTTAATCGGGAGACCCAGTACTTC. The encoded protein is CASSLVNRETQYF.

The chain links TRBV29-1 to TRBJ1-3; D perhaps matches TRBD1 (6 bases). The CDR3 consists of 14 residues. From germline, CDR1 is SQVTM and CDR2 ANQGSEA. V was pared by 0 bases and J by 4 bases, with 10 bases between. DNA for the CDR3: TGCAGCGTTGAAGAGGGGGCGGGCGGAAACACCATATATTTT. It encodes CSVEEGAGGNTIYF.

This clone is classed as medium-sized. The V gene is TRBV11-3, the J gene TRBJ2-5; 8 nucleotides align to TRBD1. This CDR3 is built from 14 residues. The ends lost 4 bases at V and 3 bases at J; junction bases unmatched: 4. Germline V CDR1 and CDR2: SGHNT, YENEEA. CDR3 in DNA: TGTGCCAGCAGCTCGGGACAGGTGAAAGAGACCCAGTACTTC. Protein product: CASSSGQVKETQYF. Using reference TRBV11-3 and TRBJ2-5 for the parts outside the CDR3, the full variable domain is EAGVVQSPRYKIIEKKQPVAFWCNPISGHNTLYWYLQNLGQGPELLIRYENEEAVDDSQLPKDRFSAERLKGVDSTLKIQPAELGDSAVYLCASSSGQVKETQYFGPGTRLLVL.

This clone was detected once. The V call is TRBV29-1, the J call TRBJ2-5, with D perhaps matching TRBD2 (5 bases). This CDR3 region has 13 residues. Germline V gives CDR1 SQVTM, CDR2 ANQGSEA. V lost 1 base, J lost 4 bases, and 10 bases lay in between. CDR3 nucleotide sequence: TGCAGCGTTGAAGTAAGCGGTTTAGAGACCCAGTACTTC. Its translation: CSVEVSGLETQYF.

The rearrangement joins TRBV29-1 to TRBJ1-4; D ambiguous. The V end was cut by 5 bases, the J end by 2 bases, with 6 bases between. The CDR3 consists of 12 residues. Germline V CDR1 and CDR2: SQVTM, ANQGSEA. CDR3 sequence reads: CSVSRTNEKLFF. CDR3 nucleotides: TGCAGCGTTAGCAGGACTAATGAAAAACTGTTTTTT.

The chain is built from TRBV5-1 and TRBJ1-1; D call uncertain. The V end was cut by 0 bases, the J end by 3 bases, with 9 bases between. This CDR3 contains 14 residues. CDR1 SGHRS and CDR2 YFSETQ come from the germline V gene. Written as DNA, the CDR3 is TGCGCCAGCAGCTTGGTTGTGGCGGACACTGAAGCTTTCTTT. Translated, it gives CASSLVVADTEAFF.

The V and J genes are TRBV5-5 and TRBJ2-6; a weak D match, TRBD1 (6 bases). This CDR3 has 15 residues. Germline CDR1 reads SGHKS; CDR2 reads YYEKEE (reference sequence). V dropped 1 base and J dropped 1 base, with 6 bases sitting between them. CDR3 residues: CASSLQGSGANVLTF. DNA of the CDR3: TGTGCCAGCAGCTTGCAGGGGTCTGGGGCCAACGTCCTGACTTTC. The whole variable domain, filled in from reference TRBV5-5 and TRBJ2-6, reads DAGVTQSPTHLIKTRGQQVTLRCSPISGHKSVSWYQQVLGQGPQFIFQYYEKEERGRGNFPDRFSARQFPNYSSELNVNALLLGDSALYLCASSLQGSGANVLTFGAGSRLTVL.

This sequence joins TRBV7-2 and TRBJ2-3, with D possibly being TRBD1 (5 bases). CDR1 is SGHTA and CDR2 is FQGNSA in the germline V gene. Trimming removed 5 bases at V and 4 bases at J, with 13 bases between. The CDR3 totals 14 residues. This CDR3 is CASSLDSIADTQYF. The CDR3 DNA reads as TGTGCCAGCAGCCTAGACAGCATCGCAGATACGCAGTATTTT.